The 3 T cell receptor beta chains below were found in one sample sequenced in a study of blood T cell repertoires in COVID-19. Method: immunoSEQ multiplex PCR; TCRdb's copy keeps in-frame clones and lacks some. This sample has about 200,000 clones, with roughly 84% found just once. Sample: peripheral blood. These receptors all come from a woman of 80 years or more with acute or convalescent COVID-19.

CDR3 loop: CASSLFGRGNTEAFF. In DNA form, the CDR3 reads TGTGCCAGCAGCCTCTTCGGGAGGGGGAACACTGAAGCTTTCTTT. This chain links TRBV14 with TRBJ1-1, with D possibly TRBD1 on 5 matching bases. CDR1 and CDR2 from the germline V gene are SGHDN and FVKESK. This CDR3 spans 15 amino acids. Trimming took off 4 bases at V and 1 base at J, with 13 bases between the two ends.

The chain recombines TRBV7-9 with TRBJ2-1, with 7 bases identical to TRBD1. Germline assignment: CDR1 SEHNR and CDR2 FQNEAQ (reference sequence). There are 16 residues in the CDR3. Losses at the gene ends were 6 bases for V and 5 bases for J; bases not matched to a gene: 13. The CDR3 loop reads CASSPTTGQRHNEQFF. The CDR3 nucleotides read TGTGCCAGCAGTCCAACGACAGGGCAGAGGCACAATGAGCAGTTCTTC.

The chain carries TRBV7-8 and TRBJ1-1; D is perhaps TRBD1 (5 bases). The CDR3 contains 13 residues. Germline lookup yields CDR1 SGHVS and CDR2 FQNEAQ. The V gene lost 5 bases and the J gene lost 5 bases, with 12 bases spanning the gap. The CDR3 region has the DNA TGTGCCAGCAGCCGAGAGCGGGGGACTGAAGCTTTCTTT. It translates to CASSRERGTEAFF.